Included here is one TCR beta chain sequence, with context. Antigen: not known. These data originate in a study of shared clonotypes between healthy human individuals. Study information: The cohort comprised a couple of women and a few men. Their ages spanned 18 to 49 years. For every donor, three CD4 naive, three CD4 memory, two CD8 naive and one CD8 memory plates were used.

Study conclusions and caveats: Against clonotypes common to all four donors, non-shared ones had lower generation probabilities. Across a handful of donors, naive CD4 shared around 5.1%, naive CD8 around 4%, memory CD4 about 2.4%, memory CD8 0.4%.

CDR1 and CDR2 from the germline V gene are SGDLS and YYNGEE. This CDR3 has 14 amino acids. Between the trimmed V and J ends, which lost 4 bases and 5 bases, there was a span of 13 bases. Clones were read by immunoSEQ multiplex PCR, and TCRdb kept only the in-frame ones, dropping some. The sample contains 700,000 to 950,000 clones, about 96% of which appear only once. CD45RO-negative, CCR7-positively selected cells formed the naive CD8 fraction, excluding terminally differentiated effector memory CD45RA+ cells. Source material: naive CD8+ T cells sorted from blood. The TCR comes from a man younger than 40 in good health. The rearrangement joins TRBV9 to TRBJ2-1; D perhaps matches TRBD2 (6 bases). The chain's CDR3 is CASSFGGNHNEQFF. For the CDR3, the DNA is TGTGCCAGCAGCTTTGGGGGGAACCACAATGAGCAGTTCTTC.